This is a list of T cell receptor beta chains from one sample in a study of blood T cell repertoires in COVID-19. TCRdb's copy holds only in-frame clones and misses some; the assay was immunoSEQ multiplex PCR. This table has 200,000 to 300,000 clones, approximately 90% appearing once. Sequenced: PBMCs or T cells enriched from blood (not recorded which). These receptors all come from a woman aged 25-40 years who had recovered from COVID-19. Each CDR3 is given with its conserved first and last residue.

CDR3aa: CASSALQGQNTEAFF
v_gene: TRBV7-8

CDR3aa: CATVLGGGTYNEQFF
v_gene: TRBV2

CDR3aa: CASSWPTTGELFF
v_gene: TRBV28

CDR3aa: CASSSRDRGGSPLHF
v_gene: TRBV27

CDR3aa: CASSLYGTGQTEAFF
v_gene: TRBV7-2

CDR3aa: CASSIARGLGTEAFF
v_gene: TRBV19

CDR3aa: CASSQVLGQTNTEAFF
v_gene: TRBV4-2

CDR3aa: CASSPGLAGENSYNEQFF
v_gene: TRBV7-2

CDR3aa: CASISGGQGDNEQFF
v_gene: TRBV6-5

CDR3aa: CASSLAGASETQYF
v_gene: TRBV27

CDR3aa: CASSPGLSTDTQYF
v_gene: TRBV5-4

CDR3aa: CASSPTGYGYTF
v_gene: TRBV7-6

CDR3aa: CASSYSGATNEKLFF
v_gene: TRBV4-2